These 14 T cell receptor beta chains were sequenced from one sample in a study of shared clonotypes between healthy human individuals. Produced via immunoSEQ multiplex PCR; TCRdb's table is partial and in-frame only. In the table there are 760,000 or so clones, approximately 96% of which are singletons. Positive CCR7 selection of CD45RO-negative cells yielded the naive CD8 cells, and terminally differentiated effector memory CD45RA+ cells were excluded. The sequenced sample consisted of naive CD8+ T cells sorted from blood. These receptors all come from a man younger than 45 in good health.

This sequence joins TRBV29-1 and TRBJ2-2; 7 bases agree with TRBD2. Germline CDR1 SQVTM, CDR2 ANQGSEA. The V segment lost 4 bases and the J segment 4 bases; nucleotides outside the gene matches: 9. The CDR3 is 15 residues long. In DNA, the CDR3 is TGCAGCGTTGTCCCGGCGGGGGTGTCCACCGGGGAGCTGTTTTTT. This codes for CSVVPAGVSTGELFF.

At least ten counts were recorded for this clone. The identical CDR3 is also encoded by other nucleotide sequences in the sample. The chain links TRBV7-9 to TRBJ1-1; TRBD1 is a possible D gene (5 bases). Looked up from germline, CDR1 is SEHNR and CDR2 is FQNEAQ (reference sequence). The CDR3 is 13 residues long. V lost 4 bases to trimming and J lost 0 bases, with 6 bases between them. CDR3 loop: CASSSTVNTEAFF. The CDR3 DNA reads as TGTGCCAGCAGCTCGACAGTGAACACTGAAGCTTTCTTT.

This sequence joins TRBV28 and TRBJ1-1; D gene unclear. Germline lookup yields CDR1 MDHEN and CDR2 SYDVKM. Between the trimmed V and J ends, which lost 2 bases and 0 bases, there was a span of 7 bases. The CDR3 length is 14 residues. The CDR3 DNA reads as TGTGCCAGCAGTTTAACCGAGATGAACACTGAAGCTTTCTTT. Its translation is CASSLTEMNTEAFF.

This clone occurred once. This chain joins TRBV27 and TRBJ2-7; D unresolved. Trimming left V 8 bases short and J 4 bases short, with 3 bases between. Germline-derived CDR1 and CDR2 are MNHEY and SMNVEV (reference sequence). The CDR3 is 9 residues long. In DNA, the CDR3 is TGTGCCAGCGATTACGAGCAGTACTTC. Protein sequence: CASDYEQYF.

The chain has TRBV29-1 and TRBJ2-7; a possible D gene is TRBD1 (6 bases). V was trimmed by 6 bases and J by 4 bases, leaving 10 bases between them. Germline V gene sequence: CDR1 SQVTM, CDR2 ANQGSEA. The CDR3 is 11 residues long. The CDR3 reads CSVKQGYEQYF. In nucleotides, the CDR3 is TGCAGCGTGAAACAGGGATACGAGCAGTACTTC.

As regards this clone: This sample also contains other DNA sequences that code for the same CDR3. The chain links TRBV2 to TRBJ2-7, with 9 bases matching TRBD1. CDR1 SNHLY and CDR2 FYNNEI come from the germline V gene. The CDR3 runs to 12 residues. Trimming removed 8 bases from V and 3 bases from J; junction bases left unmatched: 2. CDR3 sequence: CASRDRVYEQYF. The CDR3 nucleotides read TGTGCCAGCCGGGACAGGGTCTACGAGCAGTACTTC.

Of note for this clone: Distinct nucleotide sequences in the sample also encode this CDR3. The chain combines TRBV5-4 with TRBJ2-7, with D possibly being TRBD1 (5 bases). The V end lost 0 bases, the J end lost 3 bases, and 10 bases lay between the germline ends. The V gene's germline CDR1 is SGHNT and CDR2 YYREEE (reference sequence). CDR3 length: 14 amino acids. The CDR3 loop reads CASSLAGSGYEQYF. DNA for the CDR3: TGTGCCAGCAGCTTGGCAGGGTCTGGCTACGAGCAGTACTTC.

Written as DNA, the CDR3 is TGCGCCAGCAGCTTGGATTGGGCGGGAGCTTCCAAAAACATTCAGTACTTC. Its protein product is CASSLDWAGASKNIQYF. The V and J genes are TRBV5-1 and TRBJ2-4; TRBD2 aligns across 7 bases. The CDR3 runs 17 residues. Germline CDR1 and CDR2: SGHRS and YFSETQ. After removal of 0 bases from V and 2 bases from J, the junction contained 8 bases not matched to a gene.

The V and J genes are TRBV5-4 and TRBJ1-2; weak D call: TRBD1 (5 bases). Germline V gene sequence: CDR1 SGHNT, CDR2 YYREEE (reference sequence). This CDR3 region has 18 residues. Between the trimmed V and J ends, which lost 7 bases and 2 bases, there was a span of 27 bases. CDR3 DNA sequence: TGTGCCAGCGGCGAGCCGGACAAGCTGCTTCAACTGAACTATGGCTACACCTTC. This sequence encodes CASGEPDKLLQLNYGYTF.

The V call is TRBV7-2, the J call TRBJ2-5; possibly TRBD2 for D (8 bases). V gave up 3 bases and J gave up 6 bases, with 26 bases separating them. This CDR3 is built from 18 residues. Germline V gene sequence: CDR1 SGHTA, CDR2 FQGNSA. The CDR3 spells CASSLFPSGPKTGQTQYF. The CDR3 DNA reads TGTGCCAGCAGCTTGTTCCCTAGCGGGCCAAAGACAGGGCAGACCCAGTACTTC.

CDR3: CASNDRPTYNEQFF. CDR3 nucleotides: TGTGCCAGCAATGACAGACCAACCTACAATGAGCAGTTCTTC. The chain has TRBV28 and TRBJ2-1; tentative D call: TRBD1 (5 bases). Germline CDR1 is MDHEN and CDR2 is SYDVKM. The CDR3 length is 14 residues. The V end lost 7 bases, the J end lost 2 bases, and 12 bases lay between the germline ends.

The chain couples TRBV11-2 to TRBJ1-1; TRBD1 aligns across 7 bases. This CDR3 is 14 amino acids long. The junction had 5 bases not matched to a gene; V was cut back by 3 bases and J by 4 bases. Germline CDR1 SGHAT, CDR2 FQNNGV. The CDR3 bases are TGTGCCAGCAGCTTGGGACAGTCGGGCACTGAAGCTTTCTTT. It codes for CASSLGQSGTEAFF.

CDR3 DNA sequence: TGTGCCAGCAGCGCACCGGGACAGGGCCATTACGAGCAGTACTTC. Its translation is CASSAPGQGHYEQYF. V gene TRBV7-8 combines with J gene TRBJ2-7; 9 bases align to TRBD1. The CDR3 runs to 15 residues. With 5 bases clipped from V and 4 bases from J, the junction kept 9 bases outside the gene matches. CDR1 SGHVS and CDR2 FQNEAQ come from the germline V gene.

V and J are TRBV5-4 and TRBJ2-7; 9 bases align to TRBD2. V shed 4 bases, J shed 6 bases, and the junction held 8 bases outside the gene matches. Germline V gene data show CDR1 as SGHNT and CDR2 as YYREEE (reference sequence). This CDR3 has 14 amino acids. In DNA, the CDR3 is TGTGCCAGCAGCCCGGGAGGGACTAGCAGCGAGCAGTACTTC. Amino acid sequence: CASSPGGTSSEQYF.